These 14 T cell receptor beta chains came from one sample sequenced in a study of spatial heterogeneity in lung cancer. Their antigens are not known. Via MiXCR, TCRdb re-called the 5' RACE reads, giving one row per CDR3 protein. In the table there are about 14,000 distinct CDR3 sequences, about 4.8% of which are singletons. Study conclusions and caveats: Tumors with more nonsynonymous mutations had more expanded intratumoral alpha and beta TCRs.

The time point here: sample taken at primary tumor resection. The sample here was lung tumor tissue, taken at surgery. Source of these receptors: a female donor with early-stage non-small cell lung cancer.

This clonotype was detected ten times or more. The rearrangement links TRBV11-2 to TRBJ1-5, with unresolved D. Germline lookup yields CDR1 SGHAT and CDR2 FQNNGV. V was trimmed by 5 bases and J by 4 bases, leaving 12 bases between them. The length of the CDR3 is 14 residues. CDR3 region: CASSRGRVNQPQHF. The CDR3 region has the DNA TGTGCCAGCAGCCGCGGACGGGTAAATCAGCCCCAGCATTTT.

This clonotype has just a few counts. The chain uses TRBV5-4 and TRBJ2-7; 8 bases match TRBD1. The length of the CDR3 is 16 residues. V shed 4 bases, J shed 7 bases, and the junction held 16 bases outside the gene matches. The V gene's germline CDR1 is SGHNT and CDR2 YYREEE (reference sequence). As DNA, the CDR3 is TGTGCCAGCAGCCAAGGACAGGGTAGGGAAACGCGGGAGCAGTACTTC. The encoded protein is CASSQGQGRETREQYF.

CDR3 in amino acids: CASNPGQGEGNQPQHF. Written as DNA, the CDR3 is TGTGCCAGTAACCCCGGACAGGGCGAGGGCAATCAGCCCCAGCATTTT. This rearrangement joins TRBV19 to TRBJ1-5; TRBD1 matches at 8 bases. The length of the CDR3 is 16 residues. Trimming cost V 7 bases and J 2 bases; bases outside gene matches: 10. Germline CDR1 reads LNHDA; CDR2 reads SQIVND (reference sequence).

This clonotype was detected ten times or more. This chain connects TRBV5-1 to TRBJ2-1, with TRBD1 matching over 8 bases. The CDR3 runs 14 residues. CDR1 and CDR2 (germline): SGHRS, YFSETQ. Trimming removed 4 bases from V and 5 bases from J; junction bases left unmatched: 5. The CDR3 reads CASSPGDRHNEQFF. The CDR3 DNA reads TGCGCCAGCAGCCCCGGGGACAGGCACAATGAGCAGTTCTTC.

This clonotype was detected only a few times. CDR3 loop: CSARDITGGLRIDTQYF. CDR3 DNA sequence: TGCAGTGCTAGAGATATAACGGGGGGGCTGCGTATAGATACGCAGTATTTT. The rearrangement joins TRBV20-1 to TRBJ2-3; TRBD2 aligns across 8 bases. There are 17 residues in the CDR3. V dropped 0 bases and J dropped 5; count of bases not matched to a gene: 13. CDR1 DFQATT and CDR2 SNEGSKA come from the germline V gene (reference sequence).

This clonotype was recorded many times. The J gene is TRBJ1-6, the V gene TRBV12-3 or TRBV12-4, with D unclear. The length of the CDR3 is 15 residues. The ends were cut back, 7 bases at V and 9 bases at J, with 19 bases in the middle. The CDR3 spells CASTLDPPFGSPLHF. CDR3 DNA sequence: TGTGCCAGCACCCTGGACCCTCCTTTTGGTTCACCCCTCCACTTT.

Sample share makes this clonotype medium-sized. The chain carries TRBV7-9 and TRBJ1-2; D is unclear. Trimming removed 0 bases at V and 5 bases at J, with 13 bases between. CDR1 is SEHNR and CDR2 is FQNEAQ in the germline V gene (reference sequence). The CDR3 runs 15 residues. Written as DNA, the CDR3 is TGTGCCAGCAGCTTAGCCCAGGTGGGGTCGTATGGCTACACCTTC. Protein: CASSLAQVGSYGYTF.

Ten or more counts support this clonotype. The chain joins TRBV10-1 to TRBJ2-3; perhaps TRBD1 as D (5 bases). The germline V gene has CDR1 WNHNN and CDR2 SYGVQD (reference sequence). The V gene lost 1 base and the J gene lost 5 bases, with 10 bases spanning the gap. This CDR3 contains 14 residues. CDR3 sequence: CASSEFQGEDTQYF. Written as DNA, the CDR3 is TGCGCCAGCAGTGAGTTCCAGGGTGAAGATACGCAGTATTTT.

In its sample, this clonotype was seen many times. The J gene is TRBJ1-2, the V gene TRBV30; D may be TRBD1 (5 bases). V lost 0 bases and J 6 bases, leaving 11 bases between the germline ends. The V gene's germline CDR1 is GTSNPN and CDR2 SVGIG (reference sequence). The CDR3 has 13 amino acids. CDR3 sequence reads: CAWSVRVTDGYTF. Written as DNA, the CDR3 is TGTGCCTGGAGTGTACGGGTGACAGATGGCTACACCTTC.

This clonotype is termed medium-sized (0.01 to 0.1%). The V gene is TRBV28, the J gene TRBJ2-7; D unresolved. Germline V gene sequence: CDR1 MDHEN, CDR2 SYDVKM. There are 11 residues in the CDR3. Trimming removed 6 bases at V and 1 base at J, with 4 bases between. Written as DNA, the CDR3 is TGTGCCAGCAGGACTTCCTACGAGCAGTACTTC. Protein sequence: CASRTSYEQYF. Full variable domain (remainder filled in from reference TRBV28 and TRBJ2-7): DVKVTQSSRYLVKRTGEKVFLECVQDMDHENMFWYRQDPGLGLRLIYFSYDVKMKEKGDIPEGYSVSREKKERFSLILESASTNQTSMYLCASRTSYEQYFGPGTRLTVT.

By its share, this clonotype is medium-sized. The J gene is TRBJ1-2, the V gene TRBV7-9; the D is unclear. The germline V gene has CDR1 SEHNR and CDR2 FQNEAQ (reference sequence). V lost 2 bases and J 5 bases, leaving 6 bases between the germline ends. CDR3 length: 12 residues. The CDR3 protein is CASSLWDYGYTF. CDR3 DNA: TGTGCCAGCAGCTTATGGGATTATGGCTACACCTTC.

This clonotype was observed many times. V gene TRBV29-1 combines with J gene TRBJ2-3, with 13 positions matching TRBD2. V trimming: 1 base; J trimming: 5 bases; junction bases outside the gene matches: 12. CDR1 is SQVTM, CDR2 ANQGSEA, per germline. The CDR3 spans 18 residues. CDR3 in DNA: TGCAGCGTTGAAGGTGGTGTCACTAGCGGGGGGGCCGTAGATACGCAGTATTTT. It translates to CSVEGGVTSGGAVDTQYF.

This clonotype was seen many times. The chain carries TRBV20-1 and TRBJ2-5; D not resolved. Trimming took off 3 bases at V and 3 bases at J, with 8 bases between the two ends. The CDR3 sequence is 12 residues long. The germline gives CDR1 DFQATT, CDR2 SNEGSKA (reference sequence). The CDR3, as DNA: TGCAGTGCTAGCGTCCAAAAAGAGACCCAGTACTTC. As protein: CSASVQKETQYF.

This clonotype was seen many times. DNA for the CDR3: TGTGCCAGCAGCTTAGCTCCGGGACTAGCGGTTTACAATGAGCAGTTCTTC. Residues: CASSLAPGLAVYNEQFF. The V call is TRBV7-8, the J call TRBJ2-1; 11 positions agree with TRBD2. The J segment lost 4 bases and the V segment lost 0 bases, leaving 5 bases of the junction unmatched. In germline, CDR1 is SGHVS, CDR2 FQNEAQ. The CDR3 is 17 residues long.